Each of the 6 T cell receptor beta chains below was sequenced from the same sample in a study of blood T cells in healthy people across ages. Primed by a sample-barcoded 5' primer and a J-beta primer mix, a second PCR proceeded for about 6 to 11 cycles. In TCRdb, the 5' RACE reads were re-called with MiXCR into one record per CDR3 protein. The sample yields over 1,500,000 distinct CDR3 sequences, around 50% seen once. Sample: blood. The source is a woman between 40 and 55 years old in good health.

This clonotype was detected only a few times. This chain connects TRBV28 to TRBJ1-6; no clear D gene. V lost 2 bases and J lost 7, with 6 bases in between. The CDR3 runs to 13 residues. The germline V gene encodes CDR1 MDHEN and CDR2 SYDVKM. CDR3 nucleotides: TGTGCCAGCAGTTTACCGGTGAATTCACCCCTCCACTTT. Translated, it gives CASSLPVNSPLHF.

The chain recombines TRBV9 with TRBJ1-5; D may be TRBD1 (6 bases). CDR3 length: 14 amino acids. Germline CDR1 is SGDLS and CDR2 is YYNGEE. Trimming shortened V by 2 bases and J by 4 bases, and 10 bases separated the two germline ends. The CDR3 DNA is TGTGCCAGCAGCGTCGGGGACACTAATCAGCCCCAGCATTTT. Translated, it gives CASSVGDTNQPQHF.

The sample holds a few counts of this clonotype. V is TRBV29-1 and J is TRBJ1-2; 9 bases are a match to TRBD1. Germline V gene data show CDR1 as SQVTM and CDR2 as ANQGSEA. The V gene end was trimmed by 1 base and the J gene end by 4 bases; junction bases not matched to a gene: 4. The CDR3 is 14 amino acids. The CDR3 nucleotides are TGCAGCGTTGAAGGGAGGACAGGGGCCTATGGCTACACCTTC. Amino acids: CSVEGRTGAYGYTF.

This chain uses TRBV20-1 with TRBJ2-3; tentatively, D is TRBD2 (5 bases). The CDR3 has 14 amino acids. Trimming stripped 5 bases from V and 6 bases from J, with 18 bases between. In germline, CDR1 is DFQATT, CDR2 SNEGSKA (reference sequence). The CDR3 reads CSAEDLAPVDTQYF. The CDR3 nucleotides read TGCAGTGCTGAAGATCTAGCCCCGGTGGATACGCAGTATTTT.

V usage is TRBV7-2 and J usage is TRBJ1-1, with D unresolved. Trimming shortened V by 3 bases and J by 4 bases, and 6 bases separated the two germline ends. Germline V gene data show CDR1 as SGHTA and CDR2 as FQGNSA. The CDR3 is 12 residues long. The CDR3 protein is CASSFGRTEAFF. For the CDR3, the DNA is TGTGCCAGCAGCTTCGGACGCACTGAAGCTTTCTTT.

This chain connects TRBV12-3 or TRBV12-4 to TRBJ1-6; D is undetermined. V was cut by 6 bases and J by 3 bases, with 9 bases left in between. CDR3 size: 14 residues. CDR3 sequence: CASRYLGYNSPLHF. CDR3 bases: TGTGCCAGCAGATACTTGGGCTATAATTCACCCCTCCACTTT.